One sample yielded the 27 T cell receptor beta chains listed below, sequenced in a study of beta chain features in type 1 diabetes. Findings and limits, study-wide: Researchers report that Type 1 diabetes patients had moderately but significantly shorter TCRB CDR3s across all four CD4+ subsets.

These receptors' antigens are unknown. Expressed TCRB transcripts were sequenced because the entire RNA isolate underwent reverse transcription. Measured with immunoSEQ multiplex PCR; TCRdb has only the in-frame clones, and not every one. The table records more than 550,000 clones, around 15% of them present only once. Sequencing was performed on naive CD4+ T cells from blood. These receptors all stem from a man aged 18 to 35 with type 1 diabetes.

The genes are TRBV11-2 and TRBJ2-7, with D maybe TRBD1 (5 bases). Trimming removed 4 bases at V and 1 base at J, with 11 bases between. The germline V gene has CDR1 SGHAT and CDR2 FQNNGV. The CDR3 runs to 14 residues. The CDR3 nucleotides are TGTGCCAGCAGCTCGACAGCGTCTTCCTACGAGCAGTACTTC. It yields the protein CASSSTASSYEQYF.

CDR3 residues: CASSLGSGIGANVLTF. CDR3 in DNA: TGTGCCAGCAGCTTAGGTTCAGGGATAGGGGCCAACGTCCTGACTTTC. The chain uses TRBV7-2 and TRBJ2-6; a weak D match, TRBD1 (5 bases). This CDR3 contains 16 residues. Germline V gene lookup returns CDR1 SGHTA and CDR2 FQGNSA. Trimming stripped 1 base from V and 4 bases from J, with 11 bases between.

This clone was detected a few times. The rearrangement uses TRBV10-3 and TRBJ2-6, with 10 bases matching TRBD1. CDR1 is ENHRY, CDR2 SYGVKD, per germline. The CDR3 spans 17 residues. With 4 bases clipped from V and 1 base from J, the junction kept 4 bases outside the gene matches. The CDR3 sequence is CAISGTGGLSGANVLTF. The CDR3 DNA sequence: TGTGCCATCAGTGGGACAGGGGGACTATCTGGGGCCAACGTCCTGACTTTC.

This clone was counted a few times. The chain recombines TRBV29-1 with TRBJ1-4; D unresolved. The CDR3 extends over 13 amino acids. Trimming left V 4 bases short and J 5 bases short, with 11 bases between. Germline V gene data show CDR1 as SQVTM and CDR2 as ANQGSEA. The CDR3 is CSVGWQLNEKLFF. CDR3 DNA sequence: TGCAGCGTTGGGTGGCAGCTGAATGAAAAACTGTTTTTT. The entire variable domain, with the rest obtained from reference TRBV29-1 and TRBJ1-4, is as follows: SAVISQKPSRDICQRGTSLTIQCQVDSQVTMMFWYRQQPGQSLTLIATANQGSEATYESGFVIDKFPISRPNLTFSTLTVSNMSPEDSSIYLCSVGWQLNEKLFFGSGTQLSVL.

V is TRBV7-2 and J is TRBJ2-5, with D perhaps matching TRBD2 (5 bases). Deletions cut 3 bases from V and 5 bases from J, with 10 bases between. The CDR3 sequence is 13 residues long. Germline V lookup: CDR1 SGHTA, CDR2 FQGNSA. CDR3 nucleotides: TGTGCCAGCAGCTTTACTAGGGCGGAGACCCAGTACTTC. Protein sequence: CASSFTRAETQYF. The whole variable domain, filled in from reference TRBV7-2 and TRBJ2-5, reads GAGVSQSPSNKVTEKGKDVELRCDPISGHTALYWYRQSLGQGLEFLIYFQGNSAPDKSGLPSDRFSAERTGGSVSTLTIQRTQQEDSAVYLCASSFTRAETQYFGPGTRLLVL.

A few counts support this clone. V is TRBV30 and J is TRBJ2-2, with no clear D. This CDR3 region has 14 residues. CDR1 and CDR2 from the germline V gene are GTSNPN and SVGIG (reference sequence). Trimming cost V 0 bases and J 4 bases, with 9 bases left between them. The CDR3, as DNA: TGTGCCTGGAGTGTATTAGTTTCCACCGGGGAGCTGTTTTTT. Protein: CAWSVLVSTGELFF.

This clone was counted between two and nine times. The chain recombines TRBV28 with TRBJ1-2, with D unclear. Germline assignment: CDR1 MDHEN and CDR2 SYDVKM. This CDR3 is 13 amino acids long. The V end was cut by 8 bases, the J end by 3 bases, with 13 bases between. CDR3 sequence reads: CASFSATDYGYTF. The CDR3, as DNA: TGTGCCAGCTTCAGCGCGACGGACTATGGCTACACCTTC.

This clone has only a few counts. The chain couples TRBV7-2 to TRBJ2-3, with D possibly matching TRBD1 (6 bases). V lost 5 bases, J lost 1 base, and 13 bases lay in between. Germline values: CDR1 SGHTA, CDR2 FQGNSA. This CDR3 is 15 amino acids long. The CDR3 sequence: CASSPDRTRTDTQYF. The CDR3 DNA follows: TGTGCCAGCAGCCCAGACAGGACCCGCACAGATACGCAGTATTTT.

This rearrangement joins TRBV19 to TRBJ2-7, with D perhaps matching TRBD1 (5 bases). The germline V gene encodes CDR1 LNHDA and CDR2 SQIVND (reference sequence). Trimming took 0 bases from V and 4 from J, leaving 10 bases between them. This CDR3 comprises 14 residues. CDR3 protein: CASSIDPTAYEQYF. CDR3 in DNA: TGTGCCAGTAGTATAGATCCGACAGCGTACGAGCAGTACTTC.

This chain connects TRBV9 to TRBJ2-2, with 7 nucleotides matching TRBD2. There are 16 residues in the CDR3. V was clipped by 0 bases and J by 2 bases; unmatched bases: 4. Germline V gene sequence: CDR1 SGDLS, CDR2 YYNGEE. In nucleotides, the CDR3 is TGTGCCAGCAGCGTAGGGGAGGGACTAAACACCGGGGAGCTGTTTTTT. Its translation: CASSVGEGLNTGELFF.

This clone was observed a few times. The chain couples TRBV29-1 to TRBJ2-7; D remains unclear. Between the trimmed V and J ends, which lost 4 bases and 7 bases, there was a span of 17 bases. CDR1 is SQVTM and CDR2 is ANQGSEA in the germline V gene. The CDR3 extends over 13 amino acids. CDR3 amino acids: CSVAREFIGEQYF. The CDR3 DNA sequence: TGCAGCGTTGCCCGAGAGTTTATAGGGGAGCAGTACTTC.

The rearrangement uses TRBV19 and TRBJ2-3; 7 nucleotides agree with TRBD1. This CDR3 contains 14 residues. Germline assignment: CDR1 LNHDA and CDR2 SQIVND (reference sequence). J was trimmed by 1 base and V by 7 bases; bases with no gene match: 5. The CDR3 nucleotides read TGTGCCAGTAACAACAGGGGAGGCACAGATACGCAGTATTTT. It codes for CASNNRGGTDTQYF.

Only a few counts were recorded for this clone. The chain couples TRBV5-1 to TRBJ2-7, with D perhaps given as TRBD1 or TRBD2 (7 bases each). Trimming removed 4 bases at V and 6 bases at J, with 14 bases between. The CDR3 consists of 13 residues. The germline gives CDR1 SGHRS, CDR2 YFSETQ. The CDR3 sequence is CASSQTGRGEQYF. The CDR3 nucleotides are TGCGCCAGCAGCCAGACAGGGAGGGGCGAGCAGTACTTC.

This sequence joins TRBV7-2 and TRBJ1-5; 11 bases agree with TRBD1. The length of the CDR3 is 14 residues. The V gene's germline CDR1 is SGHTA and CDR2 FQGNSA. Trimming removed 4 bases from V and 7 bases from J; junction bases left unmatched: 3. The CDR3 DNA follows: TGTGCCAGCAGCTCCCGGGACAGGGGGCAGCCCCAGCATTTT. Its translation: CASSSRDRGQPQHF.

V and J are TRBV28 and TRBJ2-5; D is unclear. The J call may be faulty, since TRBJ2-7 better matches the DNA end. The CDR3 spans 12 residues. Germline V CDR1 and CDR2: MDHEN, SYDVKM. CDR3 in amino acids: CASSLSSYEQYF. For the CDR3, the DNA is TGTGCCAGCAGTTTAAGCTCCTACGAGCAGTACTTC.

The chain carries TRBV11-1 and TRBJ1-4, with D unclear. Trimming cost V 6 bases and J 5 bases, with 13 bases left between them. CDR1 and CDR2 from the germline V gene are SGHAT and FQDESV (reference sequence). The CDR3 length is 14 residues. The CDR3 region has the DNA TGTGCCAGCAGTAGACGGAGCCAAAATGAAAAACTGTTTTTT. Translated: CASSRRSQNEKLFF.

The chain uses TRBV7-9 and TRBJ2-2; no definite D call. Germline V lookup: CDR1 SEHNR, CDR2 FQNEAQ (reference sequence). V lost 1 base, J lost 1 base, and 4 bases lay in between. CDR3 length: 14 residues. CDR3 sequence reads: CASSLVENTGELFF. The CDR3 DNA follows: TGTGCCAGCAGCTTAGTTGAGAACACCGGGGAGCTGTTTTTT.

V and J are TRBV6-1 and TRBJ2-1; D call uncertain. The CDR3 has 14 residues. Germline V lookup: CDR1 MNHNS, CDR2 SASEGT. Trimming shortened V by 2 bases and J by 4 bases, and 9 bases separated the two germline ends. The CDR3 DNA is TGTGCCAGCAGTGAACCGCCCAAATACAATGAGCAGTTCTTC. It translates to CASSEPPKYNEQFF.

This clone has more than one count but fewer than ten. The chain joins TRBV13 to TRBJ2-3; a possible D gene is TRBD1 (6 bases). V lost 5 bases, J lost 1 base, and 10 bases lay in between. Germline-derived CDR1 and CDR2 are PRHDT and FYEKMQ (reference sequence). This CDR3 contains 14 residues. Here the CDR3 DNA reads TGTGCCAGCAGCGGGACACTCCGCACAGATACGCAGTATTTT. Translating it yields CASSGTLRTDTQYF. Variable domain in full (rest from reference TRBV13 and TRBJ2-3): AAGVIQSPRHLIKEKRETATLKCYPIPRHDTVYWYQQGPGQDPQFLISFYEKMQSDKGSIPDRFSAQQFSDYHSELNMSSLELGDSALYFCASSGTLRTDTQYFGPGTRLTVL.

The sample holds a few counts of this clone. CDR3 region: CASSQPRGPNEKLFF. CDR3 bases: TGTGCCAGCAGCCAACCTCGGGGTCCTAATGAAAAACTGTTTTTT. The genes are TRBV14 and TRBJ1-4, with D uncertain. Looked up from germline, CDR1 is SGHDN and CDR2 is FVKESK. The CDR3 spans 15 residues. Trimming removed 2 bases at V and 3 bases at J, with 10 bases between.

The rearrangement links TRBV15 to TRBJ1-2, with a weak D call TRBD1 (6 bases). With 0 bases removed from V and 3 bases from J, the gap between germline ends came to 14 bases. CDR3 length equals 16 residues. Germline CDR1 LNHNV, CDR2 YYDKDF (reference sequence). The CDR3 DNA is TGTGCCACCAGCAGAGATGGCGGGGAGGGGGACTATGGCTACACCTTC. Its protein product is CATSRDGGEGDYGYTF. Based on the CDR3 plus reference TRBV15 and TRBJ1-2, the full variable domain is DAMVIQNPRYQVTQFGKPVTLSCSQTLNHNVMYWYQQKSSQAPKLLFHYYDKDFNNEADTPDNFQSRRPNTSFCFLDIRSPGLGDTAMYLCATSRDGGEGDYGYTFGSGTRLTVV.

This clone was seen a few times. In DNA form, the CDR3 reads TGTGCCAGCAGCTTGAGCGGCCGCACAGATACGCAGTATTTT. It specifies CASSLSGRTDTQYF. This rearrangement joins TRBV28 to TRBJ2-3; D may be TRBD2 (5 bases). Germline CDR1 is MDHEN and CDR2 is SYDVKM. The CDR3 has 14 residues. Deletions cut 6 bases from V and 1 base from J, with 11 bases between.

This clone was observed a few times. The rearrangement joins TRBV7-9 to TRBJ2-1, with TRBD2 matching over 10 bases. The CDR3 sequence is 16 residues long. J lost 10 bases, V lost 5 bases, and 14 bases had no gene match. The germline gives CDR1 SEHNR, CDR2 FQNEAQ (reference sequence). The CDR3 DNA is TGTGCCAGCAGCACCCTAGCGGGAGTGGAACCTGTGGAGCAGTTCTTC. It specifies CASSTLAGVEPVEQFF.

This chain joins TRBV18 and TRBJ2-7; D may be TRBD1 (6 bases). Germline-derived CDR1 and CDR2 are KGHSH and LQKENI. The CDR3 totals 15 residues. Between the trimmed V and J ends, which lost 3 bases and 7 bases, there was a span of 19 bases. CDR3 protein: CASSPGHGAAQEQYF. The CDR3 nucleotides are TGTGCCAGCTCACCGGGACACGGGGCAGCTCAAGAGCAGTACTTC.

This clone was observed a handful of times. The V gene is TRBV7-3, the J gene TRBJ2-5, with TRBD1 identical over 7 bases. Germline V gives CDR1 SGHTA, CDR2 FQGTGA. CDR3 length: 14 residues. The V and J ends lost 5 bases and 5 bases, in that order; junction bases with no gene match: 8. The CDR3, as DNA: TGTGCCAGCAGCCCTACAGGGGCCAGGGAGACCCAGTACTTC. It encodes CASSPTGARETQYF.

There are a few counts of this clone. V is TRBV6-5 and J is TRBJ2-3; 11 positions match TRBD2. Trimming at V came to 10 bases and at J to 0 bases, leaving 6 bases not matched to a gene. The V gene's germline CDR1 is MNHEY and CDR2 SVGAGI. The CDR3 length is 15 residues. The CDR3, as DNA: TGTGCCACCAAAAGGACTAGCGGGAGCACAGATACGCAGTATTTT. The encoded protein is CATKRTSGSTDTQYF.

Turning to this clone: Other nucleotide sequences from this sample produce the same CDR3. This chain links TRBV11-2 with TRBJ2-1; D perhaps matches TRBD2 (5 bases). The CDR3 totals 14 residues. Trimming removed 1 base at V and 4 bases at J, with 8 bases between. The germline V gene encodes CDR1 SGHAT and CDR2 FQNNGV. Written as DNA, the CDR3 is TGTGCCAGCAGCTTAGGCGGGCTGTACAATGAGCAGTTCTTC. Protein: CASSLGGLYNEQFF.